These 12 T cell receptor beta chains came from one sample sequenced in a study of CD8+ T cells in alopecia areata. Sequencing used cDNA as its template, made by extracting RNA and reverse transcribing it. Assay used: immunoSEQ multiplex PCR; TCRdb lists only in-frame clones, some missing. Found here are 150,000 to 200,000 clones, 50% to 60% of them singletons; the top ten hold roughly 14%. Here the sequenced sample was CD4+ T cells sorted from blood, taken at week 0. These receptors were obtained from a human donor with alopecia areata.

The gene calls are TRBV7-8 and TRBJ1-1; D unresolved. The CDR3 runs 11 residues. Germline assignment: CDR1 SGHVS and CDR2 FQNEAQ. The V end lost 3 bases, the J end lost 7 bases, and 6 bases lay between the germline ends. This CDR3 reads CASSFGYEAFF. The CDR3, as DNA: TGTGCCAGCAGCTTTGGGTATGAAGCTTTCTTT. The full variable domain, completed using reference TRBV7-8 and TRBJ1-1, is GAGVSQSPRYKVAKRGQDVALRCDPISGHVSLFWYQQALGQGPEFLTYFQNEAQLDKSGLPSDRFFAERPEGSVSTLKIQRTQQEDSAVYLCASSFGYEAFFGQGTRLTVV.

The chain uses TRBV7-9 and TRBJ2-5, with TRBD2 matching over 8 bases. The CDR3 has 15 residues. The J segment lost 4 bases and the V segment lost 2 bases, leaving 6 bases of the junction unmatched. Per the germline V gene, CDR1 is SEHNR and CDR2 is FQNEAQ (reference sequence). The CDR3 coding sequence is TGTGCCAGCAGCTTACGCGGGGGGACTGGAGAGACCCAGTACTTC. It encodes CASSLRGGTGETQYF.

The CDR3 protein is CASSLLQNNNSPLHF. The DNA of the CDR3 is TGCGCCAGCAGCTTGTTACAGAACAATAATTCACCCCTCCACTTT. The gene calls are TRBV5-1 and TRBJ1-6; D is undetermined. Looked up from germline, CDR1 is SGHRS and CDR2 is YFSETQ. This CDR3 has 15 residues. V was clipped by 1 base and J by 5 bases, with 10 bases between them. Full variable domain (outside the CDR3, taken from reference TRBV5-1 and TRBJ1-6): KAGVTQTPRYLIKTRGQQVTLSCSPISGHRSVSWYQQTPGQGLQFLFEYFSETQRNKGNFPGRFSGRQFSNSRSEMNVSTLELGDSALYLCASSLLQNNNSPLHFGNGTRLTVT.

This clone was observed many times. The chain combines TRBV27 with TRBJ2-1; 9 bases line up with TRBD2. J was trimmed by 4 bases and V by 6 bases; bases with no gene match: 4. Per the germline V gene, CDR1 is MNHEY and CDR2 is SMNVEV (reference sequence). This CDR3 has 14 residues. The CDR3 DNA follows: TGTGCCAGCAGGCGGGGGGGCCTTTACAATGAGCAGTTCTTC. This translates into CASRRGGLYNEQFF.

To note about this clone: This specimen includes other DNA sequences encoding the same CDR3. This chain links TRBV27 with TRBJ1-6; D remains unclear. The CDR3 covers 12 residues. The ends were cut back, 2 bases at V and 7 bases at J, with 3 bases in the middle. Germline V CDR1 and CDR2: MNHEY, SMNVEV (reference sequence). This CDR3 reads CASSLLNSPLHF. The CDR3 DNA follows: TGTGCCAGCAGTTTACTGAATTCACCCCTCCACTTT.

In nucleotides, the CDR3 is TGTGCCAGCAGCCGCCGGGACATCCTTGGGAGCACAGATACGCAGTATTTT. This codes for CASSRRDILGSTDTQYF. The chain carries TRBV7-2 and TRBJ2-3; perhaps TRBD1 as D (6 bases). Looked up from germline, CDR1 is SGHTA and CDR2 is FQGNSA. The CDR3 has 17 residues. Trimming took off 5 bases at V and 0 bases at J, with 18 bases between the two ends.

CDR3: CASSTPSLANYGYTF. The CDR3 DNA sequence: TGTGCCAGTAGCACCCCATCGTTAGCTAACTATGGCTACACCTTC. This rearrangement joins TRBV19 to TRBJ1-2; D is unclear. The germline gives CDR1 LNHDA, CDR2 SQIVND (reference sequence). V shed 6 bases and J shed 0 bases, with 14 bases lying between them. This CDR3 is 15 amino acids long.

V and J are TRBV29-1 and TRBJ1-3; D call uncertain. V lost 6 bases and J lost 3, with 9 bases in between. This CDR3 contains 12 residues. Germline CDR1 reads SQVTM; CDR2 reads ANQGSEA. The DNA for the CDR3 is TGCAGCGTAGCAGGTTATGGAAACACCATATATTTT. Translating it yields CSVAGYGNTIYF.

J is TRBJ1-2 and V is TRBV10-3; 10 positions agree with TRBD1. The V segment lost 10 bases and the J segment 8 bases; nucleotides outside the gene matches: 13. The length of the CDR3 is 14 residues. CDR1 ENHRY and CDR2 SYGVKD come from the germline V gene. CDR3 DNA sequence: TGTGCCACTTCCGGGACAGGGGTCGAACGGGGCTACACCTTC. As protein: CATSGTGVERGYTF.

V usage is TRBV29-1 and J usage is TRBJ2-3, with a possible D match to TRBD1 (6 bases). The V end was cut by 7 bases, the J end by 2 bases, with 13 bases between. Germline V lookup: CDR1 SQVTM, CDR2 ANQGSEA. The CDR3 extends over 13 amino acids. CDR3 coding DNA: TGCAGCGCCCAAGTGGGGGCCACAGATACGCAGTATTTT. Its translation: CSAQVGATDTQYF.

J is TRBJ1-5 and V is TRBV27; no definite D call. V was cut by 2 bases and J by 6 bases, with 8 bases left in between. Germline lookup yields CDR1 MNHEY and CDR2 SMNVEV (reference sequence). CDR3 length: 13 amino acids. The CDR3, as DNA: TGTGCCAGCAGTTTACGACTCGCTCAGCCCCAGCATTTT. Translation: CASSLRLAQPQHF.

The CDR3 bases are TGTGCCAGCAGAGACACAGGGGTACAATCACCCCTCCACTTT. This codes for CASRDTGVQSPLHF. The chain is built from TRBV2 and TRBJ1-6; 7 bases line up with TRBD1. Germline CDR1 and CDR2: SNHLY and FYNNEI. The CDR3 contains 14 residues. V dropped 6 bases and J dropped 10; count of bases not matched to a gene: 9. Drawing the rest from reference TRBV2 and TRBJ1-6, the complete variable domain is EPEVTQTPSHQVTQMGQEVILRCVPISNHLYFYWYRQILGQKVEFLVSFYNNEISEKSEIFDDQFSVERPDGSNFTLKIRSTKLEDSAMYFCASRDTGVQSPLHFGNGTRLTVT.